This T cell receptor beta chain stems from a study of blood T cell repertoires in COVID-19. Here immunoSEQ multiplex PCR was the method, and the copy in TCRdb shows in-frame clones only, minus some. The repertoire holds hundreds of thousands of clones, roughly 80% seen once, with about 9.5% in the top ten. V lost 0 bases and J lost 4, with 15 bases in between. Germline V gives CDR1 LNHNV, CDR2 YYDKDF (reference sequence). CDR3 length: 17 amino acids. This clone was detected once. This sequence joins TRBV15 and TRBJ2-2, with D possibly matching TRBD2 (7 bases). Sequencing was carried out using peripheral blood. The sequence derives from a woman older than 75 with acute or convalescent COVID-19. CDR3 residues: CATSRENKAGATGELFF. DNA of the CDR3: TGTGCCACCAGCAGAGAGAATAAGGCGGGGGCCACCGGGGAGCTGTTTTTT.